This is a list of T cell receptor beta chains from one sample in a study of shared clonotypes between healthy human individuals. Only in-frame clones appear in the TCRdb table, and some are missing; sequencing was by immunoSEQ multiplex PCR. Here the sample spans about 820,000 clones, about 92% being singletons. The sequenced sample consisted of naive CD8+ T cells sorted from blood. The origin of the receptors is a man aged 25-45 years in good health. The CDR3 runs from the conserved cysteine through the conserved F or W. D genes are given only for firm matches.

D gene: TRBD1
V gene: TRBV2
CDR3 protein: CASIGDSGQPQHF

D gene: NA
V gene: TRBV4-1
CDR3 protein: CASSQLEATNEKLFF

D gene: NA
V gene: TRBV25-1
CDR3 protein: CASSDPPGDYGNTIYF

D gene: TRBD1
V gene: TRBV4-1
CDR3 protein: CASSQGDSSYNEQFF

D gene: TRBD1
V gene: TRBV7-9
CDR3 protein: CASSPPGGDEKLFF

D gene: TRBD1
V gene: TRBV29-1
CDR3 protein: CSVEDVDRVDEQYF

D gene: NA
V gene: TRBV27
CDR3 protein: CASRVGVSYNEQFF

D gene: NA
V gene: TRBV27
CDR3 protein: CASSPGSWRRSPPEAFF

D gene: NA
V gene: TRBV6-5
CDR3 protein: CASSYNDNTDTQYF

D gene: NA
V gene: TRBV19
CDR3 protein: CASSMGGHNTEAFF

D gene: NA
V gene: TRBV15
CDR3 protein: CATSRGTASLNTQYF

D gene: TRBD2
V gene: TRBV5-1
CDR3 protein: CASSLESGKYNEQFF

D gene: NA
V gene: TRBV13
CDR3 protein: CASSSSSDRYEQYF

D gene: TRBD2
V gene: TRBV6-1
CDR3 protein: CASVGLAGSSYEQYF